This T cell receptor (beta chain) came from a study of response to subunit inactivated influenza vaccine. Study conclusions and caveats: Authors suggested each seasonal influenza vaccination recruits few new T cells.

Note on this clonotype: Its antigen remains unidentified.

TCRdb called the RT-PCR reads again in MiXCR, with one record for every CDR3 protein. The top ten clones hold approximately 3% of a sample with around 530,000 distinct CDR3 sequences, approximately 16% of them seen once. The clonotype comes from a man between 50 and 69 years old who received an inactivated influenza vaccine. The material was CD4+ T cells sorted from PBMCs, obtained around 25 months after vaccination.

The CDR3 loop reads CASSSGGALDTQYF. For the CDR3, the DNA is TGTGCCAGCAGTTCCGGGGGGGCTTTAGATACGCAGTATTTT. This chain connects TRBV28 to TRBJ2-3; 8 bases fit TRBD2. The ends lost 4 bases at V and 5 bases at J; junction bases unmatched: 5. CDR1 is MDHEN, CDR2 SYDVKM, per germline. This CDR3 is built from 14 residues.